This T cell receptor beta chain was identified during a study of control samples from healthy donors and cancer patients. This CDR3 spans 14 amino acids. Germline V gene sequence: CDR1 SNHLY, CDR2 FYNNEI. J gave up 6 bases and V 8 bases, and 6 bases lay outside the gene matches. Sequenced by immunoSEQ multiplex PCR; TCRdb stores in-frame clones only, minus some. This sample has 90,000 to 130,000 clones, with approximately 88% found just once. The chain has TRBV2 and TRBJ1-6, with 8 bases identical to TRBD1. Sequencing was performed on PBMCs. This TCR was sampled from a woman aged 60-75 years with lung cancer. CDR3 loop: CASAGQGRNSPLHF. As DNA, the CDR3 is TGTGCCAGCGCTGGACAGGGACGTAATTCACCCCTCCACTTT. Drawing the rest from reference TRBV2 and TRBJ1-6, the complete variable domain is EPEVTQTPSHQVTQMGQEVILRCVPISNHLYFYWYRQILGQKVEFLVSFYNNEISEKSEIFDDQFSVERPDGSNFTLKIRSTKLEDSAMYFCASAGQGRNSPLHFGNGTRLTVT.